The 26 T cell receptor beta chains below were found in one sample sequenced in a study of blood T cell repertoires in COVID-19. TCRdb's table, derived via immunoSEQ multiplex PCR, lists solely in-frame clones and lacks some. The table lists approximately 90,000 clones, roughly 80% of them singletons. The sample taken for sequencing was peripheral blood. The receptors were sampled from an elderly man with active or convalescent COVID-19.

A single count supports this clone. The chain recombines TRBV27 with TRBJ2-5; D not resolved. V was cut by 3 bases and J by 5 bases, with 13 bases left in between. Germline V CDR1 and CDR2: MNHEY, SMNVEV (reference sequence). The CDR3 extends over 14 amino acids. DNA for the CDR3: TGTGCCAGCAGTTTTCTGGGCCGGTGGGAGACCCAGTACTTC. It is translated as CASSFLGRWETQYF.

The CDR3: CASSQAGVTEAFF. DNA of the CDR3: TGCGCCAGCAGCCAGGCGGGAGTCACTGAAGCTTTCTTT. The rearrangement links TRBV4-3 to TRBJ1-1; D gene ambiguous. The ends were cut back, 3 bases at V and 4 bases at J, with 9 bases in the middle. The germline V gene encodes CDR1 LGHNA and CDR2 YSLEER. The CDR3 extends over 13 amino acids.

This chain connects TRBV4-1 to TRBJ2-7, with TRBD2 matching 12 bases. Per the germline V gene, CDR1 is MGHRA and CDR2 is YSYEKL. Losses at the gene ends were 0 bases for V and 3 bases for J; bases not matched to a gene: 9. This CDR3 is 18 amino acids long. The CDR3 coding sequence is TGCGCCAGCAGCCAAGATGGCCCCAGGACTAGCGGGGTCTACGAGCAGTACTTC. It encodes CASSQDGPRTSGVYEQYF.

This rearrangement joins TRBV5-1 to TRBJ1-2, with a weak D call TRBD1 (6 bases). The CDR3 has 15 amino acids. Germline values: CDR1 SGHRS, CDR2 YFSETQ. The V gene lost 4 bases and the J gene lost 4 bases, with 17 bases spanning the gap. The CDR3 spells CASSPDSLFRYGYTF. CDR3 in DNA: TGCGCCAGCAGCCCGGACAGTCTGTTCCGCTATGGCTACACCTTC. The full variable domain, with the rest looked up from reference TRBV5-1 and TRBJ1-2, is KAGVTQTPRYLIKTRGQQVTLSCSPISGHRSVSWYQQTPGQGLQFLFEYFSETQRNKGNFPGRFSGRQFSNSRSEMNVSTLELGDSALYLCASSPDSLFRYGYTFGSGTRLTVV.

The gene calls are TRBV5-8 and TRBJ1-1; 9 positions match TRBD1. The junction had 13 bases not matched to a gene; V was cut back by 4 bases and J by 3 bases. The CDR3 is 17 residues long. Germline V CDR1 and CDR2: SGHTS, YDEGEE. CDR3 sequence reads: CASSILRDRVSYTEAFF. The CDR3 nucleotides are TGTGCCAGCAGCATCCTCCGGGACAGGGTATCGTACACTGAAGCTTTCTTT.

The chain links TRBV5-5 to TRBJ1-1; D gene uncertain. This CDR3 is 16 amino acids long. Germline CDR1 reads SGHKS; CDR2 reads YYEKEE (reference sequence). V lost 4 bases and J 1 base, leaving 17 bases between the germline ends. Here the CDR3 reads CASSPRGQTKNTEAFF. In DNA form, the CDR3 reads TGTGCCAGCAGCCCCCGAGGGCAAACTAAGAACACTGAAGCTTTCTTT.

As DNA, the CDR3 is TGTGCCAGTAGTAGCATGCCCGGAGGGTCACCCCTCCACTTT. This translates into CASSSMPGGSPLHF. The V and J genes are TRBV19 and TRBJ1-6; D unclear. This CDR3 is 14 amino acids long. Trimming shortened V by 4 bases and J by 10 bases, and 14 bases separated the two germline ends. CDR1 LNHDA and CDR2 SQIVND come from the germline V gene (reference sequence). The full variable domain, with the rest looked up from reference TRBV19 and TRBJ1-6, is DGGITQSPKYLFRKEGQNVTLSCEQNLNHDAMYWYRQDPGQGLRLIYYSQIVNDFQKGDIAEGYSVSREKKESFPLTVTSAQKNPTAFYLCASSSMPGGSPLHFGNGTRLTVT.

The chain combines TRBV19 with TRBJ1-5, with 8 bases identical to TRBD1. CDR3 size: 15 residues. From germline, CDR1 is LNHDA and CDR2 SQIVND (reference sequence). The junction had 6 bases not matched to a gene; V was cut back by 4 bases and J by 4 bases. The CDR3 DNA sequence: TGTGCCAGTAGTACCCACAGGGGGGGTAATCAGCCCCAGCATTTT. Translation: CASSTHRGGNQPQHF.

The V and J genes are TRBV1 and TRBJ1-5; the table calls TRBD1, which could not be checked here. TRBV1 is a listed pseudogene. This CDR3 spans 15 amino acids. CDR3 protein: CTSSQGTGGNQPQHF. The CDR3 DNA is TGCACCAGCAGCCAAGGGACAGGGGGCAACCAGCCCCAGCATTTT.

The DNA for the CDR3 is TGCAGCGTTGTTTTAGCGCGGGACACCGGGGAGCTGTTTTTT. Residues: CSVVLARDTGELFF. J is TRBJ2-2 and V is TRBV29-1; D might be TRBD2 (5 bases). The V end lost 4 bases, the J end lost 3 bases, and 12 bases lay between the germline ends. Germline loops: CDR1 SQVTM, CDR2 ANQGSEA. The CDR3 sequence is 14 residues long.

This clone was observed a few times. V usage is TRBV29-1 and J usage is TRBJ2-5, with a weak D call TRBD2 (6 bases). Per germline, CDR1 SQVTM and CDR2 ANQGSEA. Trimming removed 5 bases from V and 2 bases from J, with 9 bases in between. CDR3 length: 12 residues. The CDR3 loop reads CSVLGTQETQYF. The CDR3 DNA reads TGCAGCGTTCTAGGGACTCAAGAGACCCAGTACTTC.

The chain employs TRBV2 and TRBJ2-2; 11 positions match TRBD1. CDR3 length: 15 amino acids. Germline lookup yields CDR1 SNHLY and CDR2 FYNNEI. After removal of 6 bases from V and 4 bases from J, the junction contained 4 bases not matched to a gene. The CDR3 nucleotides read TGTGCCAGCAGGGGGACAGGGGGAGCCACCGGGGAGCTGTTTTTT. This translates into CASRGTGGATGELFF.

The V gene is TRBV2, the J gene TRBJ2-2, with a possible D match to TRBD2 (6 bases). Trimming pared 7 bases from V and 5 bases from J, leaving 11 bases between. Germline CDR1 and CDR2: SNHLY and FYNNEI. The CDR3 runs 13 residues. CDR3 amino acids: CASTGLKTGELFF. CDR3 DNA sequence: TGTGCCAGCACGGGACTGAAGACCGGGGAGCTGTTTTTT.

V usage is TRBV5-6 and J usage is TRBJ1-2, with D hard to call. Trimming removed 1 base at V and 4 bases at J, with 14 bases between. The CDR3 is 15 amino acids. Germline V CDR1 and CDR2: SGHDT, YYEEEE. CDR3: CASSLRFLDLYGYTF. DNA for the CDR3: TGTGCCAGCAGCTTGCGATTCCTAGATCTCTATGGCTACACCTTC.

The chain links TRBV19 to TRBJ1-1; D gene ambiguous. CDR1 LNHDA and CDR2 SQIVND come from the germline V gene (reference sequence). V lost 3 bases, J lost 0 bases, and 8 bases lay in between. The length of the CDR3 is 14 residues. The CDR3 spells CASSIGGMNTEAFF. The CDR3 DNA sequence: TGTGCCAGTAGTATTGGAGGGATGAACACTGAAGCTTTCTTT.

V is TRBV10-3 and J is TRBJ2-7, with a tentative D call TRBD1 (5 bases). The CDR3 is 13 amino acids. V was trimmed by 4 bases and J by 9 bases, leaving 16 bases between them. CDR1 and CDR2 (germline): ENHRY, SYGVKD. CDR3 sequence (DNA): TGTGCCATCAGTGGCGACAGAGTTATAGGGCAGTACTTC. It encodes CAISGDRVIGQYF.

The rearrangement uses TRBV27 and TRBJ1-2; 8 nucleotides match TRBD1. Germline values: CDR1 MNHEY, CDR2 SMNVEV (reference sequence). The CDR3 extends over 15 amino acids. The J segment lost 4 bases and the V segment lost 6 bases, leaving 10 bases of the junction unmatched. The CDR3 region has the DNA TGTGCCAGCAGGTACGACAGGGGATCTGGCTATGGCTACACCTTC. Its protein product is CASRYDRGSGYGYTF.

This clone came up a few times. As DNA, the CDR3 is TGCGCCAGCAGCTTTGGTGGAGCTACAACTAATGAAAAACTGTTTTTT. It specifies CASSFGGATTNEKLFF. V and J are TRBV5-1 and TRBJ1-4, with D unresolved. The CDR3 consists of 16 residues. CDR1 is SGHRS, CDR2 YFSETQ, per germline. V lost 2 bases and J lost 0, with 11 bases in between.

This chain connects TRBV6-5 to TRBJ2-1; D might be TRBD1 (6 bases). This CDR3 region has 15 residues. Germline V CDR1 and CDR2: MNHEY, SVGAGI. Trimming left V 6 bases short and J 8 bases short, with 20 bases between. The CDR3 protein is CASSPVVGAKYEQFF. DNA of the CDR3: TGTGCCAGCAGCCCCGTAGTGGGGGCAAAGTATGAGCAGTTCTTC.

This rearrangement joins TRBV4-1 to TRBJ1-4; no clear D. The CDR3 sequence is 15 residues long. V lost 1 base and J 4 bases, leaving 10 bases between the germline ends. Germline lookup yields CDR1 MGHRA and CDR2 YSYEKL. The CDR3 sequence: CASSQGNSRNEKLFF. CDR3 DNA sequence: TGCGCCAGCAGCCAAGGTAACAGCCGTAATGAAAAACTGTTTTTT.

This clone was recorded once. The J gene is TRBJ1-3, the V gene TRBV5-4; 8 bases are shared with TRBD1. Germline V lookup: CDR1 SGHNT, CDR2 YYREEE (reference sequence). The CDR3 covers 16 residues. After removal of 4 bases from V and 0 bases from J, the junction contained 6 bases not matched to a gene. As DNA, the CDR3 is TGTGCCAGCAGCGCGGGACAGGCGAGCTCTGGAAACACCATATATTTT. Amino acids: CASSAGQASSGNTIYF.

To note about this clone: Other DNA sequences in the same sample also yield this CDR3. The CDR3 DNA is TGTGCCAGCTCCCCAGCGGGGTACGAGCAGTACTTC. Protein: CASSPAGYEQYF. The chain is built from TRBV18 and TRBJ2-7, with TRBD2 identical over 7 bases. In germline, CDR1 is KGHSH, CDR2 LQKENI. This CDR3 comprises 12 residues. J was trimmed by 4 bases and V by 6 bases; bases with no gene match: 3.

The chain has TRBV19 and TRBJ1-1, with TRBD1 matching over 7 bases. Germline CDR1 and CDR2: LNHDA and SQIVND (reference sequence). The CDR3 runs 14 residues. V shed 4 bases, J shed 0 bases, and the junction held 2 bases outside the gene matches. The CDR3 loop reads CASSRDSLNTEAFF. The CDR3 nucleotides read TGTGCCAGTAGTAGGGACAGTCTGAACACTGAAGCTTTCTTT. The complete variable domain, with remaining parts taken from reference TRBV19 and TRBJ1-1, reads DGGITQSPKYLFRKEGQNVTLSCEQNLNHDAMYWYRQDPGQGLRLIYYSQIVNDFQKGDIAEGYSVSREKKESFPLTVTSAQKNPTAFYLCASSRDSLNTEAFFGQGTRLTVV.

This clone has a single count. J is TRBJ2-3 and V is TRBV20-1; D might be TRBD1 (6 bases). The CDR3 has 13 residues. CDR1 DFQATT and CDR2 SNEGSKA come from the germline V gene (reference sequence). Trimming took off 3 bases at V and 2 bases at J, with 9 bases between the two ends. The CDR3 DNA sequence: TGCAGTGCTAGTCAGGGGAACACAGATACGCAGTATTTT. Protein sequence: CSASQGNTDTQYF.

The J gene is TRBJ2-3, the V gene TRBV6-4, with TRBD2 identical over 8 bases. The CDR3 runs to 14 residues. Looked up from germline, CDR1 is MRHNA and CDR2 is SNTAGT. V lost 6 bases and J lost 7; bases outside the gene matches: 9. In DNA form, the CDR3 reads TGTGCCAGCAGGCAGCGGGGGCGGGTGTATACGCAGTATTTT. Residues: CASRQRGRVYTQYF.

This clone was found once. The gene calls are TRBV7-9 and TRBJ2-3; 10 bases match TRBD2. The CDR3 length is 15 residues. Losses at the gene ends were 5 bases for V and 3 bases for J; bases not matched to a gene: 5. Germline loops: CDR1 SEHNR, CDR2 FQNEAQ (reference sequence). CDR3 sequence (DNA): TGTGCCAGCAGCCCTAGCGGGGGAGCGACAGATACGCAGTATTTT. Its protein product is CASSPSGGATDTQYF.